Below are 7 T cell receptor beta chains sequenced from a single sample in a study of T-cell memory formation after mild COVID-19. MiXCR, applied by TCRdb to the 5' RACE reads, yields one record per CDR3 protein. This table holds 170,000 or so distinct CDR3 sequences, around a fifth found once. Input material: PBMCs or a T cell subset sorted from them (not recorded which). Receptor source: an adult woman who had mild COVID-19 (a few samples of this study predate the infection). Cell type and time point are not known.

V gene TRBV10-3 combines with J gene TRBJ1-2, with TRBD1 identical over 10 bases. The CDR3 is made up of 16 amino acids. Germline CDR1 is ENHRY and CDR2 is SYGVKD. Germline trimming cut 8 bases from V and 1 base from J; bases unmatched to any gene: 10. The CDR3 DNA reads TGTGCCATCTTGGAACCCGGGACAGGGGATAACTATGGCTACACCTTC. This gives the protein CAILEPGTGDNYGYTF.

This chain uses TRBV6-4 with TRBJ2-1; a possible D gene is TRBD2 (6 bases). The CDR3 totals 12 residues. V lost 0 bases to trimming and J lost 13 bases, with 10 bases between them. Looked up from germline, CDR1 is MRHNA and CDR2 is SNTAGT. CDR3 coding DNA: TGTGCCAGCAGTGACTCGGGGGGTCGTCAGTTCTTC. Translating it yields CASSDSGGRQFF.

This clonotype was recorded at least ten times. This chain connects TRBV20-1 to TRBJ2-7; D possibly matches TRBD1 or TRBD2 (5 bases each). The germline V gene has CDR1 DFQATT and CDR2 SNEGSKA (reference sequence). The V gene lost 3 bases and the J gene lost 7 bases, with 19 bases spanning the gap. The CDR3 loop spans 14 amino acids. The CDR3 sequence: CSASAGTDLGEQYF. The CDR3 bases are TGCAGTGCTAGTGCCGGGACGGACCTAGGGGAGCAGTACTTC.

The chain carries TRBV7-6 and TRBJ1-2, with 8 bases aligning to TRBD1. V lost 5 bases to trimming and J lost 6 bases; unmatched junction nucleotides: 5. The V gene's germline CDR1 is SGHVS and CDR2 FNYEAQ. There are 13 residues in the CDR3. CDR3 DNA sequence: TGTGCCAGCAGCGGGGCGACAGGGGATGGCTACACCTTC. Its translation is CASSGATGDGYTF. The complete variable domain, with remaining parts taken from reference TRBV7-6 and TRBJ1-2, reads GAGVSQSPRYKVTKRGQDVALRCDPISGHVSLYWYRQALGQGPEFLTYFNYEAQQDKSGLPNDRFSAERPEGSISTLTIQRTEQRDSAMYRCASSGATGDGYTFGSGTRLTVV.

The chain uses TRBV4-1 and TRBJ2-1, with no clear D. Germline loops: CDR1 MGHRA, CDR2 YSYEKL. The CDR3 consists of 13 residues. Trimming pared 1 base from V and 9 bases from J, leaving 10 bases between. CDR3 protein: CASSQGVGSEQFF. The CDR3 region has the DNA TGCGCCAGCAGCCAAGGGGTCGGCTCTGAGCAGTTCTTC.

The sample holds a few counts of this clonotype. The CDR3 is CASSLGTDIDTDTQYF. Written as DNA, the CDR3 is TGCGCCAGCAGTCTCGGGACAGATATTGACACAGATACGCAGTATTTT. This chain links TRBV5-1 with TRBJ2-3, with 7 bases lining up with TRBD1. CDR1 is SGHRS and CDR2 is YFSETQ in the germline V gene. Losses at the gene ends were 5 bases for V and 2 bases for J; bases not matched to a gene: 11. The CDR3 loop spans 16 amino acids.

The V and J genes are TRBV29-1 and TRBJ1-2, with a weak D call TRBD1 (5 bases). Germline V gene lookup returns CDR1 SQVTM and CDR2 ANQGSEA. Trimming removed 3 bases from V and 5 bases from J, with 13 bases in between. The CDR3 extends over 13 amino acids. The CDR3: CSVDEGSGYGYTF. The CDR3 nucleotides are TGCAGCGTTGACGAGGGGTCTGGTTATGGCTACACCTTC.